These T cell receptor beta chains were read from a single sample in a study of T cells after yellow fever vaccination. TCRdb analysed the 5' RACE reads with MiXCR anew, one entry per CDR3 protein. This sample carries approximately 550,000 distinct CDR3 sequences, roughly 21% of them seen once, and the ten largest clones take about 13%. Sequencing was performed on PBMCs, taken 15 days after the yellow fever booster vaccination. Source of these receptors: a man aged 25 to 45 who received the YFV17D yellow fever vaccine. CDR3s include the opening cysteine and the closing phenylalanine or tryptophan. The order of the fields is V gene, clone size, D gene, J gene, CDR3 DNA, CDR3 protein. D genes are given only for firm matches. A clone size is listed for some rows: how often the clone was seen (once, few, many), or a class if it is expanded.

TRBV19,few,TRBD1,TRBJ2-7,TGTGCCAGTACTACAGGGGGACACCCCTACGAGCAGTACTTC,CASTTGGHPYEQYF
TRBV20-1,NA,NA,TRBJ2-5,TGCAGTGCTCCGAGGGGGGTGGAGACCCAGTACTTC,CSAPRGVETQYF
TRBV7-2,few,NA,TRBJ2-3,TGTGCCAGCAGCGCCACTAACCCAGATACGCAGTATTTT,CASSATNPDTQYF
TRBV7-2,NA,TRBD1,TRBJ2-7,TGTGCCAGCAGCACCTCCCGGGACAGGTCTTCCGAGCAGTACTTC,CASSTSRDRSSEQYF
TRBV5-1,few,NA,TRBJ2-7,TGCGCCAGCAGCACGACATTGGGCCCCTACGAGCAGTACTTC,CASSTTLGPYEQYF
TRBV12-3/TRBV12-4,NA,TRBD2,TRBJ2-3,TGTGCCAGCAATGGGGCTAGCGGCCCCACAGATACGCAGTATTTT,CASNGASGPTDTQYF
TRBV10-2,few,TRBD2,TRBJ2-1,TGCGCCAGCAAGGAGGGACTAGCGACCAATGAGCAGTTCTTC,CASKEGLATNEQFF
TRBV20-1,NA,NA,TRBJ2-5,TGCAGTGCTGCAGACCGGGACAGTGGAGGGGAGACCCAGTACTTC,CSAADRDSGGETQYF
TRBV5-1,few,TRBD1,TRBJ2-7,TGCGCCAGCAGCTCTCCCGACAGGGGACACGAGCAGTACTTC,CASSSPDRGHEQYF
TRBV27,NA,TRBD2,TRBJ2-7,TGTGCCAGCAATCTAGCGGGAGGATCTCACGAGCAGTACTTC,CASNLAGGSHEQYF
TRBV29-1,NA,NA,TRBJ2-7,TGCAGCGTTGAAAGATGGGAAGGACTCGGGAGCGGTGGAAACGAGCAGTACTTC,CSVERWEGLGSGGNEQYF
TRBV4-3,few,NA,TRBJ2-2,TGCGCCAGCAGCCAAGACACTGTAGCGGTAGCTCCCGGGGAGCTGTTTTTT,CASSQDTVAVAPGELFF
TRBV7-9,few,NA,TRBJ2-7,TGTGCCACCGACCCCGGGAAGGCCCTGGGGGAGCAGTACTTC,CATDPGKALGEQYF
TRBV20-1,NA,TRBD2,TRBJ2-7,TGCAGTGCAGGGGGGGGGACTAGCGAATACGAGCAGTACTTC,CSAGGGTSEYEQYF
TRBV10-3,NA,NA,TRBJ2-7,TGTGCCATCAGTACCTCGGGGCCCTACGAGCAGTACTTC,CAISTSGPYEQYF
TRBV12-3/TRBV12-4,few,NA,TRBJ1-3,TGTGCCAGCAGCCCCCGTCCGGATGGAAACACCATATATTTT,CASSPRPDGNTIYF
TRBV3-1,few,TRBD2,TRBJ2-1,TGTGCCAGCAGCCTCGGGAGGCAAGCCTACAATGAGCAGTTCTTC,CASSLGRQAYNEQFF
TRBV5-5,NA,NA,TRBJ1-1,TGTGCCAGCAGCAAACAGGTGAACACTGAAGCTTTCTTT,CASSKQVNTEAFF
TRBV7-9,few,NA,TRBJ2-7,TGTGCCAGCAGCTCCGGGGGTAGGGGCGAGCAGTACTTC,CASSSGGRGEQYF
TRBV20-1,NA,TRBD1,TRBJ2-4,TGCAGTGGTCGGGACAGCTCCAAAAACATTCAGTACTTC,CSGRDSSKNIQYF
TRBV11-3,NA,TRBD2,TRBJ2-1,TGTGCCAGCAGCCCAGCTAGCGGGGTCTCCTACAATGAGCAGTTCTTC,CASSPASGVSYNEQFF
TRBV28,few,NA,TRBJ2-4,TGTGCCAGCAGTCGCCTCCTACAGGGTTCCGAGTCCCTAGCCAAAAACATTCAGTACTTC,CASSRLLQGSESLAKNIQYF
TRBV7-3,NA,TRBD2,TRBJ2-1,TGTGCCAGCAGCTTAACAGCGGGAGGTACCAATGAGCAGTTCTTC,CASSLTAGGTNEQFF
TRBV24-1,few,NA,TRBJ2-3,TGTGCCACCTATTTCATTAGCGGCAGTAGGGATACGCAGTATTTT,CATYFISGSRDTQYF
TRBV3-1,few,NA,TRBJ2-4,TGTGCCAGCAGCCAAGATCGGAAGAGAAACATTCAGTACTTC,CASSQDRKRNIQYF
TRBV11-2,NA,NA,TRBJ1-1,TGTGCCAGCAGCACAGGCTGGGGAGCTTTCTTT,CASSTGWGAFF
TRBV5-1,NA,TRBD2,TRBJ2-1,TGCGCCAGCGGCTTAGCTCCAGCGGGAGAAGGATTGGGGAGCAATGAGCAGTTCTTC,CASGLAPAGEGLGSNEQFF
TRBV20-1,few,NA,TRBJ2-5,TGCAGTGCAAAGGACTGGAGCCAAGAGACCCAGTACTTC,CSAKDWSQETQYF
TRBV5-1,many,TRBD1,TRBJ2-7,TGCGCCAGCAGCAAGGCCGGGACAGGGTCCTACGAGCAGTACTTC,CASSKAGTGSYEQYF